This TCR beta chain was captured in a study of T cells in Graves' hyperthyroidism and ophthalmopathy (dated by TCRdb to the late 2010s). Broadly, across the study: Peripheral blood was collected at initial diagnosis, before any treatment. To identify TCR V-J signatures that set the groups apart, the researchers used a discovery cohort of 90 to 100 patients, made up of some 41 with Graves' ophthalmopathy and 57 with stable Graves' hyperthyroidism. Whether ophthalmopathy could be predicted prospectively was tested in an independent validation cohort made up of about 20 hyperthyroidism patients plus 17 patients who later progressed to ophthalmopathy. The 90 to 100 discovery patients were randomly split 7:3 into training and test sets. Thyroid tissue and blood T-cell repertoires from about 6 Graves' hyperthyroidism patients were also compared in the study. Following sampling, methimazole starting at 30 mg daily was given to hyperthyroidism patients, and high-dose intravenous methylprednisolone was given to ophthalmopathy patients. According to the paper, TCR Vbeta CDR3 sequencing was carried out on 135 peripheral blood samples, which came from fewer than 50 ophthalmopathy, around 74 hyperthyroidism and about 17 progressor patients.

The TCR beta CDR3 regions were amplified from RNA transcripts. The TCR CDR3 was subjected to a first round of RT-PCR using the HTBI primer set and the Qiagen OneStep RT-PCR kit. The libraries were constructed in a second round of multiplex PCR and then size-selected and purified. Sequencing of the libraries was done on an Illumina HiSeq2000 using paired-end 100 bp reads. The authors' pipeline ran thus. SOAPnuke was used to process the raw data, with reads discarded if the reads contained adapters or uncalled bases, had a mean Phred below 15, or lacked an exact constant-primer or identifier match. COPE v1.2.5 was used to merge the high-quality paired reads, and each unique nucleotide sequence was defined as a clonotype. MiTCR v1.1 was used to align clonotypes to the IMGT TRBV, TRBD and TRBJ reference segments. Only V-J combinations with frequency above 0.0001, covering approximately 99% of repertoires, were analysed. The TCS score was defined as the ratio of F50 (clonal expansion) to E x V (chaos), calculated using BLOSUM62-based TCRdist between CDR3 peptides within each V-J. Welch's t-statistics and random forest reduced roughly 540 V-J features to 10 to 15, which were used in a naive Bayes classifier (R e1071). TCRdb cleaned the public reads at Q25 with fastp, built clones with MiXCR and kept in-frame beta chains. Here each entry gathers all rows of one CDR3 protein and keeps the most common genes and DNA. TCRdb, not the authors, supplied the V and J calls. This sample has approximately 720,000 distinct CDR3 sequences in its table, and around a sixth of those were observed once. Jointly, the top ten make up around 15% of the sample.

What the research found in general, with its limitations: Most expanded thyroid clonotypes (frequency above 0.001) were also detected in blood, a finding suggesting that blood repertoires may reflect thyroid immune responses. No statistical method was used to fix the sample size in advance, and group allocation was not hidden from the investigators. Ophthalmopathy was separated from stable hyperthyroidism by a 13 V-J signature model, with 87.88% sensitivity and 81% to 83% specificity obtained in cross-validation and 80%/75% obtained in testing. During validation, the model predicted progression to ophthalmopathy a median of about 6.3 months ahead of onset, with roughly 65% sensitivity and 72.22% specificity.

Concerning this clonotype itself: Its target antigen remains unknown. Per-nucleotide qualities are absent, and no much larger clonotype sits a single base away.

CDR1 is given as SGDLS and CDR2 as YYNGEE, both from the germline V gene. The CDR3 goes from the cysteine to the phenylalanine over 16 residues. Only CDR3 DNA is held: 48 bases, read in frame from base 1. V and J are truncated by 1 base and 3 bases respectively, leaving an intervening sequence of 13 bases. Hyperthyroidism patients were newly diagnosed, with disease duration under 2 months, and aged 18 to 65 years. The study excluded patients with uncontrolled infections, other autoimmune diseases, pregnancy or lactation. Clinical symptoms, serum thyroxine and TRAb, thyroid ultrasound, and orbital computed tomography formed the basis for the diagnoses. Blood from progressor patients was drawn when they were first diagnosed with hyperthyroidism, before any ophthalmopathy symptoms appeared. PBMCs were separated from 10 ml of fresh peripheral blood using Ficoll-Paque density gradient centrifugation. Progressor patients were defined as those initially diagnosed with Graves' hyperthyroidism in whom ophthalmopathy developed during follow-up. Trizol reagent was used to extract total RNA, and RNA quality was then checked on an Agilent 2100 Bioanalyzer.

The chain couples TRBV9 to TRBJ2-2; perhaps TRBD2 is the D gene, with 5 bases matching. The clonotype was recovered from a woman in her forties or fifties with Graves' hyperthyroidism that later progressed to Graves' ophthalmopathy. Material: blood. The DNA is as follows: TGTGCCAGCAGCGTACGATGGGAGTACGACACCGGGGAGCTGTTTTTT. Translated, this gives CASSVRWEYDTGELFF.